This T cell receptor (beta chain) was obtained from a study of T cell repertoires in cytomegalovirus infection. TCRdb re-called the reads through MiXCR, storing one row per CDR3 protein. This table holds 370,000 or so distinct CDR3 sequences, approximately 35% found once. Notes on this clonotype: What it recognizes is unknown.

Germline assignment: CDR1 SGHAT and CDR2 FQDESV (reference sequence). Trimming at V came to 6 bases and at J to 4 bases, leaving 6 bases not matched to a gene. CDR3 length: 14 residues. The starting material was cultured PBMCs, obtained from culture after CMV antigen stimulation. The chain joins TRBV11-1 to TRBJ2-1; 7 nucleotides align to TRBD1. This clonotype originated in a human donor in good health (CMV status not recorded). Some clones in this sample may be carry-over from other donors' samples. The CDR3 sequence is CASRPGQVYNEQFF. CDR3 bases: TGTGCCAGCAGACCCGGACAGGTTTACAATGAGCAGTTCTTC.